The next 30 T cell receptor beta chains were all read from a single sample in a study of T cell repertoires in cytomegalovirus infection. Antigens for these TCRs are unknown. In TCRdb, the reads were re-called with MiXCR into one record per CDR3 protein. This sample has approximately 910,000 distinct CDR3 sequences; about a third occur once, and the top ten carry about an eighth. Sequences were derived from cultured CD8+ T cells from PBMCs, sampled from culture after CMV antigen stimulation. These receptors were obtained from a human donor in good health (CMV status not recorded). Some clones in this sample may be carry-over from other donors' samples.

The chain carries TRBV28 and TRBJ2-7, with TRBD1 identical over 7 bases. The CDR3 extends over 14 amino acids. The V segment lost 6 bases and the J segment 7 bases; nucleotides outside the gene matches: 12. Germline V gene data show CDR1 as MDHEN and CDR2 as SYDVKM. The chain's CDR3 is CASSRGTLFEEQYV. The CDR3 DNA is TGTGCCAGCAGCAGGGGGACACTCTTTGAAGAGCAGTACGTC.

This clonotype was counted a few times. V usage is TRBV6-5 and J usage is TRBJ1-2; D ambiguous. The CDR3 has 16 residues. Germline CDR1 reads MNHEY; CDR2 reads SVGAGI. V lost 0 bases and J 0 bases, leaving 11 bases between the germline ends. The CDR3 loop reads CASSYSVGRTNYGYTF. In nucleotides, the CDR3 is TGTGCCAGCAGTTACTCAGTGGGCAGAACTAACTATGGCTACACCTTC.

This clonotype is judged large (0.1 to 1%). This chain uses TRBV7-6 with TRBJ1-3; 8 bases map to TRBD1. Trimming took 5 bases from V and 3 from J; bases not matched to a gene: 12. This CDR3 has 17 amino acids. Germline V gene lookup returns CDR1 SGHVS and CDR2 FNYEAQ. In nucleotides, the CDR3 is TGTGCCAGCAGCCCGGGACAGGCCTATTTAAATGGAAACACCATATATTTT. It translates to CASSPGQAYLNGNTIYF.

The CDR3 sequence: CASTLTGANEQFF. CDR3 in DNA: TGTGCCAGCACCCTGACAGGGGCGAATGAGCAGTTCTTC. The chain links TRBV27 to TRBJ2-1; TRBD1 matches 8 bases. V gave up 7 bases and J gave up 7 bases; unmatched junction bases: 6. The CDR3 has 13 amino acids. Per the germline V gene, CDR1 is MNHEY and CDR2 is SMNVEV (reference sequence).

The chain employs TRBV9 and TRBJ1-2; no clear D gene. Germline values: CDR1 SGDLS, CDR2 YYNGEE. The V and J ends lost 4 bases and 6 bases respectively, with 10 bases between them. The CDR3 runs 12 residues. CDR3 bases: TGTGCCAGCAGCCCCACAGAACATGGCTACACCTTC. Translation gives CASSPTEHGYTF.

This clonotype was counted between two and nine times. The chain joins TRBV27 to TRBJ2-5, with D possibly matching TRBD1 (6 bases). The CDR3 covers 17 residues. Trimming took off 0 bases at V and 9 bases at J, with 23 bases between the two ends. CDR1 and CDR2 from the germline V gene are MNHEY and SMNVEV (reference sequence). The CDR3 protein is CASSLSFSGVYQRPQYF. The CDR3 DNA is TGTGCCAGCAGTTTATCATTTTCAGGGGTCTATCAGAGACCCCAGTACTTC.

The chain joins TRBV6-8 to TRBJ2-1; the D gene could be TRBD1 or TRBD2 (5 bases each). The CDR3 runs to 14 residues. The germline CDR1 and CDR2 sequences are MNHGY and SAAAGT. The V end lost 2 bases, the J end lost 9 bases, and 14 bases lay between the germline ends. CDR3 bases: TGTGCCAGCAGTTACAGGGACCTCCGGGGTGAGCAGTTCTTC. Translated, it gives CASSYRDLRGEQFF.

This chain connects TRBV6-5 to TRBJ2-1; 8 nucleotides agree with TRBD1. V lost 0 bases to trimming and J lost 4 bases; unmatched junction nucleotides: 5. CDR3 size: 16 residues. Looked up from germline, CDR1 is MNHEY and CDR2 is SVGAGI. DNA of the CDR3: TGTGCCAGCAGTTACTCGACAGGGGTCGTGTACAATGAGCAGTTCTTC. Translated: CASSYSTGVVYNEQFF.

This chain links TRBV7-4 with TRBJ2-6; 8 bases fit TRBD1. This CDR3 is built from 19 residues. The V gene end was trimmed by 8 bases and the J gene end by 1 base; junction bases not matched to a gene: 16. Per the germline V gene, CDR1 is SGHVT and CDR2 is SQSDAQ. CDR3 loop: CASWVVHRGAGSGANVLTF. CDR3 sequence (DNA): TGTGCCAGCTGGGTGGTCCACAGGGGGGCAGGATCTGGGGCCAACGTCCTGACTTTC.

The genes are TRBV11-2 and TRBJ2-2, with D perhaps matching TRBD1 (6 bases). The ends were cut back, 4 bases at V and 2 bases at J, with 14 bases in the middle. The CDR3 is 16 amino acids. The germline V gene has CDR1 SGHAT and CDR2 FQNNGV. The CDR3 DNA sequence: TGTGCCAGCAGCTCTGACCGGGACACAAACACCGGGGAGCTGTTTTTT. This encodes CASSSDRDTNTGELFF.

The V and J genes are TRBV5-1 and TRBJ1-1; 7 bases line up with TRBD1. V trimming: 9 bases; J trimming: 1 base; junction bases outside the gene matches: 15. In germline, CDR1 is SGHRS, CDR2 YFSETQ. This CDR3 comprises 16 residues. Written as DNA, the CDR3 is TGCGCCAACCAAGGGGGCTCGATCGGTGCGAACACTGAAGCTTTCTTT. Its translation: CANQGGSIGANTEAFF.

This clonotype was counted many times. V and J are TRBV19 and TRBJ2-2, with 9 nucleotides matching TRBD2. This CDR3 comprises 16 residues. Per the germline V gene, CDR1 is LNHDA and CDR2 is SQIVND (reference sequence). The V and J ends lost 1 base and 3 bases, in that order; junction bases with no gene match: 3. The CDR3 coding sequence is TGTGCCAGTAGTATAGCAGTAGCGGGGGACACCGGGGAGCTGTTTTTT. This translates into CASSIAVAGDTGELFF.

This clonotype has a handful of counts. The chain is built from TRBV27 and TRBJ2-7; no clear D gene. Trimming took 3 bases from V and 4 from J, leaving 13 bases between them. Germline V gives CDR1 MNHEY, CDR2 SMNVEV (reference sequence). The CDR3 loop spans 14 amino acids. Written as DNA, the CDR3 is TGTGCCAGCAGTTTCCGGGCAGGTTTTTACGAGCAGTACTTC. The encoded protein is CASSFRAGFYEQYF.

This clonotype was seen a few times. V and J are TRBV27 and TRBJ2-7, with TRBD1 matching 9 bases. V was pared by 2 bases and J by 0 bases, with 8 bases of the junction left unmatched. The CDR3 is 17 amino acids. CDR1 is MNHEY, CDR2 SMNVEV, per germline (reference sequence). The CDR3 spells CASSLTPGTGSSYEQYF. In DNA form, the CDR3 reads TGTGCCAGCAGTTTAACCCCCGGGACAGGGAGCTCCTACGAGCAGTACTTC.

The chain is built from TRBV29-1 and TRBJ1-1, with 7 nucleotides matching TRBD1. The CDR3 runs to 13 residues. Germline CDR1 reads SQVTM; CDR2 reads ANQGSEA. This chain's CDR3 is CTDHRGLNTEAFF. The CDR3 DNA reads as TGCACCGATCACAGGGGCCTGAACACTGAAGCTTTCTTT. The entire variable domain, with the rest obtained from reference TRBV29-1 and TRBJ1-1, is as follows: SAVISQKPSRDICQRGTSLTIQCQVDSQVTMMFWYRQQPGQSLTLIATANQGSEATYESGFVIDKFPISRPNLTFSTLTVSNMSPEDSSIYLCTDHRGLNTEAFFGQGTRLTVV.

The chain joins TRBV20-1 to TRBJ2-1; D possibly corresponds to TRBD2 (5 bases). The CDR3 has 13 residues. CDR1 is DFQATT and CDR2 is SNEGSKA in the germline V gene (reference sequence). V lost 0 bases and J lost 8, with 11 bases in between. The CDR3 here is CSARDLNSDEQFF. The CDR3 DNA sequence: TGCAGTGCTAGAGATTTGAATAGCGATGAGCAGTTCTTC.

CDR3 nucleotide sequence: TGCGCCAGCAGCCATGTTAGGGGGAATGAGCAGTTCTTC. Its translation: CASSHVRGNEQFF. The chain is built from TRBV4-3 and TRBJ2-1, with D tentatively TRBD1 (6 bases). There are 13 residues in the CDR3. CDR1 is LGHNA, CDR2 YSLEER, per germline. Trimming took off 3 bases at V and 7 bases at J, with 10 bases between the two ends.

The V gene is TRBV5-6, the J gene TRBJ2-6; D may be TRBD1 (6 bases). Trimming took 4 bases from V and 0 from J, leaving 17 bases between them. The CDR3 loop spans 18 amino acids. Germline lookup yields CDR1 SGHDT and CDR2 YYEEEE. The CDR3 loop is CASSPSPGTRSGANVLTF. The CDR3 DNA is TGTGCCAGCAGCCCTAGTCCCGGGACACGCTCTGGGGCCAACGTCCTGACTTTC.

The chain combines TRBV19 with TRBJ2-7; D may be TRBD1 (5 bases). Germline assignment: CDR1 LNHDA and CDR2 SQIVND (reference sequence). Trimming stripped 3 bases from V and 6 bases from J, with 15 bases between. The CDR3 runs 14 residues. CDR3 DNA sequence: TGTGCCAGTAGTATTAACCAGGGAAGATCCGAGCAGTACTTC. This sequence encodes CASSINQGRSEQYF.

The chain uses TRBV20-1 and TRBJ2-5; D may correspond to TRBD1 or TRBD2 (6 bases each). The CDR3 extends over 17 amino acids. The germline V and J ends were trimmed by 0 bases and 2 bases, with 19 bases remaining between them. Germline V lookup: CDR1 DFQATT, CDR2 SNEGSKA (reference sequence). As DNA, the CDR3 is TGCAGTGCTAGAGATCAGAGTTTGGGGGGCTGGCAAGAGACCCAGTACTTC. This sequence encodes CSARDQSLGGWQETQYF.

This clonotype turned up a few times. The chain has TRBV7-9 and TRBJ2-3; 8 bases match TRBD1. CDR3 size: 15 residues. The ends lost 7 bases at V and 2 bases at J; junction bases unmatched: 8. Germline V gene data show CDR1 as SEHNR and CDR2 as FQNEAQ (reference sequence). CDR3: CASTSPGQDTDTQYF. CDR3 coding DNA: TGTGCCAGCACCTCACCGGGACAGGACACAGATACGCAGTATTTT.

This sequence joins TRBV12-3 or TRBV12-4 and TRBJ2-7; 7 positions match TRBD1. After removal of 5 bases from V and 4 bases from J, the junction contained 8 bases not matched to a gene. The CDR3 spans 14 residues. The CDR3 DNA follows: TGTGCCAGCAGTAGTGGACAGGCATTTTACGAGCAGTACTTC. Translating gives CASSSGQAFYEQYF.

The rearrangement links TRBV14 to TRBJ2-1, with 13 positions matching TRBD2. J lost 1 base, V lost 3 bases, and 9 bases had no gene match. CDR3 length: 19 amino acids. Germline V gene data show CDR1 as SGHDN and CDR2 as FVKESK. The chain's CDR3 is CASSHPPGLAGSSYNEQFF. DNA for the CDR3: TGTGCCAGCAGCCACCCCCCGGGACTAGCGGGGAGTTCCTACAATGAGCAGTTCTTC.

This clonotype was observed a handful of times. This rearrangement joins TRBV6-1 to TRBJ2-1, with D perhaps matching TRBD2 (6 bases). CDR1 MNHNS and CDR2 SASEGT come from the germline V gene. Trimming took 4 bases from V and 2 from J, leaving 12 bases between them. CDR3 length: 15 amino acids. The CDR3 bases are TGTGCCAGCAGTGGGAGGGCAGGGACCTACAATGAGCAGTTCTTC. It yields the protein CASSGRAGTYNEQFF.

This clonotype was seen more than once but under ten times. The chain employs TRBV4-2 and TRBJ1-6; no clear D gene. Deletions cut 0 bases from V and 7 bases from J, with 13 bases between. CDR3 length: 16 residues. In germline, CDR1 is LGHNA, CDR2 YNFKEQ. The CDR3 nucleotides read TGTGCCAGCAGCCAAGATAGGCTTCTCCCAAATTCACCCCTCCACTTT. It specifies CASSQDRLLPNSPLHF.

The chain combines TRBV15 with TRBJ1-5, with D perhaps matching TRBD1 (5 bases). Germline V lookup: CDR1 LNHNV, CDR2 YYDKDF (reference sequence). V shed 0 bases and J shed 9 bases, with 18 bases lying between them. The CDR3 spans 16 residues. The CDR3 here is CATSRDIQMGGGPQHF. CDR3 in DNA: TGTGCCACCAGCAGAGATATACAGATGGGGGGGGGGCCCCAGCATTTT.

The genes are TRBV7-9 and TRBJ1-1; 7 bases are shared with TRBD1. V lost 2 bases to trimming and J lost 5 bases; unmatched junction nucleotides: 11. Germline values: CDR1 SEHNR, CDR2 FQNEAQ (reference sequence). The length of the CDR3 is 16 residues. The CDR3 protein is CASSLSLRQGWTEAFF. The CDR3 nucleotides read TGTGCCAGCAGCTTATCGCTACGACAGGGTTGGACTGAAGCTTTCTTT.

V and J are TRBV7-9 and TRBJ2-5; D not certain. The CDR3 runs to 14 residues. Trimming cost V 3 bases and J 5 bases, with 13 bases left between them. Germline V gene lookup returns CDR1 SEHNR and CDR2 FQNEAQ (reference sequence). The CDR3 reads CASSFRVDGETQYF. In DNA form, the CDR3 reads TGTGCCAGCAGCTTTAGGGTAGATGGCGAGACCCAGTACTTC.

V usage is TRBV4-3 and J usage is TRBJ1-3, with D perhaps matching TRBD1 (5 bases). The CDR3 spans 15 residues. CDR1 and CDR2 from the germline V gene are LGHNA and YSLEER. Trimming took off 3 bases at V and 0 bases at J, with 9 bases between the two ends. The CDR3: CASSQGTGSGNTIYF. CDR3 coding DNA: TGCGCCAGCAGCCAGGGGACCGGCTCTGGAAACACCATATATTTT.

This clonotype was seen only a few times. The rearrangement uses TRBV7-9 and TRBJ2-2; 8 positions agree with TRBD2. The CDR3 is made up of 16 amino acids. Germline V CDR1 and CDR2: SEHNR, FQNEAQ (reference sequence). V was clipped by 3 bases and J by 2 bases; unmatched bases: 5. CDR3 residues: CASSFKLAVNTGELFF. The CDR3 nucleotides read TGTGCCAGCAGCTTCAAACTAGCGGTAAACACCGGGGAGCTGTTTTTT.